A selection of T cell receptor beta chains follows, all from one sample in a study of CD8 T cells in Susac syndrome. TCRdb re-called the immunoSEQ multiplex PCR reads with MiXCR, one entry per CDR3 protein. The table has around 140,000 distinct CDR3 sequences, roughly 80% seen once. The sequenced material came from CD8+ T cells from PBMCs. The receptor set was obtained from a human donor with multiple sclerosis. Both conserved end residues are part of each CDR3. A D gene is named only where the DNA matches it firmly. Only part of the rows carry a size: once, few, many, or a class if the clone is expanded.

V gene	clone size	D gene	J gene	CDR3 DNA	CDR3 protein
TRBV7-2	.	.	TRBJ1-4	TGTGCCAGCAGCGCCACTTCCTACAGGGTGGGAAGAACTAATGAAAAACTGTTTTTT	CASSATSYRVGRTNEKLFF
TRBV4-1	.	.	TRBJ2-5	TGCGCCAGCAGCCAAGATTATAAGACCCAGTACTTC	CASSQDYKTQYF
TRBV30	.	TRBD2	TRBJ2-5	TGTGCCTGGAGTTTCGATAGCGGGGGAGAGGCCCAGTACTTC	CAWSFDSGGEAQYF
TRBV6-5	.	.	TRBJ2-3	TGTGCCAGCAGTTACTCTGCCCCAGGTAGCACAGATACGCAGTATTTT	CASSYSAPGSTDTQYF
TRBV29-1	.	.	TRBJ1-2	TGCAGCGTTGAAGAAGTAGGGTATGGCTACACCTTC	CSVEEVGYGYTF
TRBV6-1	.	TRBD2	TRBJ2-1	TGTGCCAGCAGTGATTTAAGCGGGGATGAGCAGTTCTTC	CASSDLSGDEQFF
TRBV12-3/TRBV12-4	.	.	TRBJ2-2	TGTGCCAGCAGTTTTACAGCCACCAGGGAGCTGTTTTTT	CASSFTATRELFF
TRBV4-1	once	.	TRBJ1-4	TGCGCCAGCAGCCAATCTCCGGAGGGGAGCCCTCTTGGTCTGTTTTTT	CASSQSPEGSPLGLFF
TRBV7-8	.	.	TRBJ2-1	TGTGCCAGCAGCTTTAGATTGGGCAATGAGCAGTTCTTC	CASSFRLGNEQFF
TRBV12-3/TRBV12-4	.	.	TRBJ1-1	TGTGCCAGCAGCCCAAACAGGGTTCAAGAAGCTTTCTTT	CASSPNRVQEAFF
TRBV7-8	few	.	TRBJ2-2	TGTGCCAGCAGCGCCACTAGGGGGGAGCTGTTTTTT	CASSATRGELFF
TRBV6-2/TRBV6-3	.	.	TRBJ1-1	TGTGCCAGCAGTTACTTTCGGGGTGAAGCTTTCTTT	CASSYFRGEAFF
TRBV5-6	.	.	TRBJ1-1	TGTGCCAGCAGCGTTACAGGGTGGACTGAAGCTTTCTTT	CASSVTGWTEAFF
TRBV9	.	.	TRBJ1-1	TGTGCCAGCAGCGTAGTACAGCCCAACACTGAAGCTTTCTTT	CASSVVQPNTEAFF
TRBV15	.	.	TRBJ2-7	TGTGCCACCAGCAGGGAGACAGTCTCCTACGAGCAGTACTTC	CATSRETVSYEQYF
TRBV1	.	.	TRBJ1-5	TGCACCAGCAGCCGCGGGACAGGGGGTAGCCAGCCCCAGCATTTT	CTSSRGTGGSQPQHF
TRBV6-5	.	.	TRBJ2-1	TGTGCCAGCAGTTACTCGAACCAGTTGAATGAGCAGTTCTTC	CASSYSNQLNEQFF
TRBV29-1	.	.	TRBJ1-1	TGCAGCGTCGCGGGGGGGAGGAGGACTGAAGCTTTCTTT	CSVAGGRRTEAFF
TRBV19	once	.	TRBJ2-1	TGTGCCAGTAGTAATACAGCAAAACAAGGAAATGAGCAGTTCTTC	CASSNTAKQGNEQFF
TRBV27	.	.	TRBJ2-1	TGTGCCAGCAGTCCCCCCCGAGGGGGGCCCGAGCAGTTCTTC	CASSPPRGGPEQFF
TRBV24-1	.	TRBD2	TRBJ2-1	TGTGCCACCAGTGATCTACTAGCGGGTAATGAGCAGTTCTTC	CATSDLLAGNEQFF
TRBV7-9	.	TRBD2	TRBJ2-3	TGTGCCAGCAGCACCGGACTAGCGGAACCAGATACGCAGTATTTT	CASSTGLAEPDTQYF
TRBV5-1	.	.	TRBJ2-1	TGCGCCAGCAGCTTGGCGGGGGCCTCTGAGCAGTTCTTC	CASSLAGASEQFF
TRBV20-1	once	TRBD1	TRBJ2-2	TGCAGTGCTACCGAGGACAGGGGGAACACCGGGGAGCTGTTTTTT	CSATEDRGNTGELFF
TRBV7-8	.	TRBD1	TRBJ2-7	TGTGCCAGCAGCGCCACTCAAAACAGGGGGCGCGGTCAGTACTTC	CASSATQNRGRGQYF
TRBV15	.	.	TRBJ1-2	TGTGCCACCAGCAGAGATCCCCGGGCCTTACCCGATGGCTACACCTTC	CATSRDPRALPDGYTF
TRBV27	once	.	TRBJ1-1	TGTGCCAGCAGTTTAAGGGGCCTGAACACTGAAGCTTTCTTT	CASSLRGLNTEAFF
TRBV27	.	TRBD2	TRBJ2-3	TGTGCCAGCACGCAGATAGCGGGGGCAATAGATACGCAGTATTTT	CASTQIAGAIDTQYF
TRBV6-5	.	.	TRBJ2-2	TGTGCCAGCAGTTTGTTGCTCGAAATCCCGAACACCGGGGAGCTGTTTTTT	CASSLLLEIPNTGELFF
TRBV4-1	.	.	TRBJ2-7	TGCGCCAGCAGCCAAGGGTACGGGGACCACGAGCAGTACTTC	CASSQGYGDHEQYF
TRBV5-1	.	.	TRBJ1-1	TGCGCCAGCAGCTTGGGGCACACTGAAGTTTTCTTT	CASSLGHTEVFF
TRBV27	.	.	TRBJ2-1	TGTGCCAGCAGTCACAGGGCCCATGAGCAGTTCTTC	CASSHRAHEQFF
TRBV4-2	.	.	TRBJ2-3	TGTGCCAGCAGCCAAGAGGGGAGGGACAGTAGCACAGATACGCAGTATTTT	CASSQEGRDSSTDTQYF
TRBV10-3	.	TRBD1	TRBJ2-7	TGTGCCATCAGTGAGGTCGGACAGGTATCCGAGCAGTACTTC	CAISEVGQVSEQYF
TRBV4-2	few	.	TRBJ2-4	TGTGCCAGCAGCCAAGATTTTAGTGGGGTGAACATTCAGTACTTC	CASSQDFSGVNIQYF
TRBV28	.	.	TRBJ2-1	TGTGCCAGCAGTTTACCCCGTTATCAGACCCGTTTCGGGCTACAGGATGAGCAGTTCTTC	CASSLPRYQTRFGLQDEQFF
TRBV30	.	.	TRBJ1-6	TGTGCCTGGGCCGATAATTCACCCCTCCACTTT	CAWADNSPLHF
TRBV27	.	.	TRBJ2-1	TGTGCCAGCAGTCTTCCCTTAGGAGACTACGTCAATGAGCAGTTCTTC	CASSLPLGDYVNEQFF
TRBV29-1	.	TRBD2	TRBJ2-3	TGCAGTGTTGTTGGCGGGAGGGCCGCAGATACGCAGTATTTT	CSVVGGRAADTQYF
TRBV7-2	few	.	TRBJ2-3	TGTGCCAGCAGCTTTGTAGACAGCCTCACAGATACGCAGTATTTT	CASSFVDSLTDTQYF
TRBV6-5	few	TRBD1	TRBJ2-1	TGTGCCAGCAGTTACTCCGCGGGACAGGGCTACAATGAGCAGTTCTTC	CASSYSAGQGYNEQFF
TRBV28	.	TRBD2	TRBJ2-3	TGTGCCAGCAGTTTAGAACGGGGGGGCCTGAGAGATACGCAGTATTTT	CASSLERGGLRDTQYF